Each of the 23 T cell receptor beta chains below was sequenced from the same sample in a study of CXCR3-negative and CXCR3-positive naive CD8 T cells (dated by TCRdb to between 2018 and 2020). The data were produced on a NextSeq 550. The Human TCR Profiling Kit (MiLaboratory) was used to make UMI-labeled 5' RACE TRB cDNA libraries. With the reads reprocessed by TCRdb, a single entry stands for each CDR3 protein sequence and no DNA is reported. Per the sample table, the count is about 57,000 distinct CDR3 sequences. The ten biggest clones cover less than 25% of the sample. The specimen sequenced was memory CD8+ T cells from blood. The sample's cell subset or site label, decoded: conventional CD8+ memory T cells (TMEM), sorted as controls. The receptors stem from a human donor in good health. Some clones in this sample may be carry-over from other donors' samples.

The J gene is TRBJ1-6, the V gene TRBV9. This CDR3 spans 16 amino acids. Germline lookup yields CDR1 SGDLS and CDR2 YYNGEE. This CDR3 reads CASSLGRLSYNSPLHF.

The chain employs TRBV29-1 and TRBJ1-1; TCRdb picks TRBD1, but there is no DNA to check that call. The CDR3 sequence is 13 residues long. Germline V gene data show CDR1 as SQVTM and CDR2 as ANQGSEA. CDR3: CSVEGTVNTEAFF.

V and J are TRBV7-9 and TRBJ1-2; TCRdb calls TRBD1, which cannot be checked without DNA. Germline V lookup: CDR1 SEHNR, CDR2 FQNEAQ (reference sequence). This CDR3 is 14 amino acids long. CDR3 protein: CASSGSRENYGYTF.

V is TRBV27 and J is TRBJ1-2. Germline CDR1 MNHEY, CDR2 SMNVEV (reference sequence). There are 13 residues in the CDR3. The CDR3 protein is CASRRQATGGYTF.

This sequence joins TRBV6-6 and TRBJ2-7; TCRdb returns TRBD2, unconfirmable since there is no DNA. The V gene's germline CDR1 is MNHNY and CDR2 SVGAGI (reference sequence). The CDR3 has 12 amino acids. The CDR3 is CASSGTFYEQYF.

The chain links TRBV5-5 to TRBJ1-1. Germline CDR1 SGHKS, CDR2 YYEKEE (reference sequence). The CDR3 spans 14 residues. The CDR3 spells CASSLGNEDTEAFF.

The CDR3 is CASSQDPPLAGSYEQYF. V gene TRBV3-2 combines with J gene TRBJ2-7; TCRdb reports TRBD2, a call that lacks DNA to check it against. TRBV3-2 is a pseudogene locus. There are 17 residues in the CDR3.

This chain connects TRBV7-9 to TRBJ2-2. The germline V gene encodes CDR1 SEHNR and CDR2 FQNEAQ (reference sequence). CDR3 length equals 13 residues. Here the CDR3 reads CASSLGVIQELFF. Looking up the rest from reference TRBV7-9 and TRBJ2-2 gives the full variable domain: DTGVSQNPRHKITKRGQNVTFRCDPISEHNRLYWYRQTLGQGPEFLTYFQNEAQLEKSRLLSDRFSAERPKGSFSTLEIQRTEQGDSAMYLCASSLGVIQELFFGEGSRLTVL.

The chain has TRBV28 and TRBJ2-3; TCRdb's D call of TRBD2 is untestable without DNA. CDR1 and CDR2 from the germline V gene are MDHEN and SYDVKM. The length of the CDR3 is 17 residues. The CDR3 protein is CASSVQLAGGQADTQYF.

The chain uses TRBV27 and TRBJ1-6; TCRdb's assignment of TRBD1 cannot be checked, as there is no DNA. In germline, CDR1 is MNHEY, CDR2 SMNVEV (reference sequence). CDR3 length: 14 amino acids. The CDR3 sequence: CASSLWGARDVLHF.

V and J are TRBV10-3 and TRBJ2-2; TCRdb's assignment of TRBD2 cannot be checked, as there is no DNA. Germline V gene data show CDR1 as ENHRY and CDR2 as SYGVKD. The CDR3 totals 17 residues. The CDR3 is CAISDPGTSGETGELFF.

The chain couples TRBV6-1 to TRBJ1-1. The CDR3 has 18 amino acids. From germline, CDR1 is MNHNS and CDR2 SASEGT. The CDR3 sequence: CASSEIIWLENMNTEAFF.

The chain has TRBV6-1 and TRBJ2-7; the D gene TCRdb calls, TRBD1, cannot be checked with no DNA. The CDR3 spans 15 residues. The germline CDR1 and CDR2 sequences are MNHNS and SASEGT. CDR3 sequence reads: CASRLRDDSSYEQYF.

The V and J genes are TRBV11-2 and TRBJ1-1; the D gene TCRdb calls, TRBD1, cannot be checked with no DNA. The CDR3 runs 13 residues. Germline CDR1 and CDR2: SGHAT and FQNNGV. The CDR3 reads CASSLGRGAEAFF.

The V and J genes are TRBV7-6 and TRBJ2-3; the TRBD2 assignment by TCRdb is unverifiable without DNA. The CDR3 contains 19 residues. Germline assignment: CDR1 SGHVS and CDR2 FNYEAQ. The CDR3 reads CASSFPTSGGTLLTDTQYF.

The gene calls are TRBV4-2 and TRBJ2-7; the TCRdb D gene call, TRBD1, has no DNA to confirm it. Germline V gene sequence: CDR1 LGHNA, CDR2 YNFKEQ. This CDR3 is built from 14 residues. The CDR3 sequence: CASSPRASSYEQYF.

This chain connects TRBV29-1 to TRBJ2-5; TCRdb calls TRBD2, which cannot be checked without DNA. The CDR3 runs 14 residues. From germline, CDR1 is SQVTM and CDR2 ANQGSEA. This chain's CDR3 is CSVRLAGDQETQYF.

The chain is built from TRBV7-2 and TRBJ1-2; TCRdb reports TRBD1, a call that lacks DNA to check it against. The CDR3 contains 15 residues. Germline V gene data show CDR1 as SGHTA and CDR2 as FQGNSA. CDR3 sequence reads: CASSSRDRWDYGYTF.

The chain joins TRBV28 to TRBJ2-1; the TCRdb D gene call, TRBD1, has no DNA to confirm it. Per germline, CDR1 MDHEN and CDR2 SYDVKM. This CDR3 is built from 16 residues. CDR3 protein: CASSTWTGGSYNEQFF.

The V gene is TRBV5-1, the J gene TRBJ2-2; as DNA is missing, the TRBD1 call by TCRdb cannot be tested. There are 14 residues in the CDR3. CDR1 is SGHRS, CDR2 YFSETQ, per germline. The CDR3 protein is CASSDGQGAGELFF.

V gene TRBV20-1 combines with J gene TRBJ2-1; lacking DNA, the TRBD2 call made by TCRdb goes unchecked. The V gene's germline CDR1 is DFQATT and CDR2 SNEGSKA (reference sequence). The CDR3 runs 14 residues. The CDR3: CSAKLAGDANEQFF.

The chain couples TRBV7-9 to TRBJ2-7. This CDR3 has 11 amino acids. Germline V gives CDR1 SEHNR, CDR2 FQNEAQ (reference sequence). This chain's CDR3 is CAGQGAYEQYF.

The chain joins TRBV11-2 to TRBJ2-3; the TCRdb call, TRBD2, lacks DNA for checking. The germline V gene encodes CDR1 SGHAT and CDR2 FQNNGV. The CDR3 runs 14 residues. CDR3 in amino acids: CASSLGPSTDTQYF.